The 28 T cell receptor beta chains listed next were all sequenced from one sample in a study of cytomegalovirus exposure and HLA in healthy donors. Clones were sequenced by immunoSEQ multiplex PCR, and TCRdb holds only the in-frame ones, with some missing. The sample includes 200,000 or so clones, 75% to 90% of them seen just once. Sequencing was done on a sample of PBMCs. The receptors originated from a man between 18 and 29 years old in good health and CMV-seropositive.

The rearrangement uses TRBV6-6 and TRBJ2-2; tentatively, D is TRBD2 (6 bases). The V end lost 10 bases, the J end lost 2 bases, and 11 bases lay between the germline ends. The CDR3 length is 13 residues. CDR1 and CDR2 (germline): MNHNY, SVGAGI (reference sequence). The CDR3 region has the DNA TGTGCCACCCTACTAGCCAACACCGGGGAGCTGTTTTTT. Its translation: CATLLANTGELFF.

This chain connects TRBV7-2 to TRBJ2-3; 7 positions agree with TRBD2. V lost 3 bases, J lost 3 bases, and 6 bases stayed unmatched. The CDR3 consists of 15 residues. Germline V gene sequence: CDR1 SGHTA, CDR2 FQGNSA. For the CDR3, the DNA is TGTGCCAGCAGCTTGGGAGGGCCGAGGACAGATACGCAGTATTTT. It specifies CASSLGGPRTDTQYF.

The chain combines TRBV5-6 with TRBJ2-1, with 8 bases lining up with TRBD1. V was clipped by 4 bases and J by 4 bases; unmatched bases: 7. The CDR3 spans 15 residues. From germline, CDR1 is SGHDT and CDR2 YYEEEE. CDR3 bases: TGTGCCAGCAGCCTTTCAGGGGGCGAGTACAATGAGCAGTTCTTC. Its protein product is CASSLSGGEYNEQFF. The full variable domain, with the rest looked up from reference TRBV5-6 and TRBJ2-1, is DAGVTQSPTHLIKTRGQQVTLRCSPKSGHDTVSWYQQALGQGPQFIFQYYEEEERQRGNFPDRFSGHQFPNYSSELNVNALLLGDSALYLCASSLSGGEYNEQFFGPGTRLTVL.

The chain carries TRBV7-9 and TRBJ2-7, with 11 bases that match TRBD2. The germline V gene has CDR1 SEHNR and CDR2 FQNEAQ (reference sequence). V shed 3 bases and J 3 bases; nucleotides not matched to a gene: 10. This CDR3 region has 17 residues. The CDR3 nucleotides read TGTGCCAGCAGCTTGCGGGCCGCGACTAGCGGGGTCTACGAGCAGTACTTC. The encoded protein is CASSLRAATSGVYEQYF.

The J gene is TRBJ1-5, the V gene TRBV2; the match to TRBD1 covers 9 bases. Germline-derived CDR1 and CDR2 are SNHLY and FYNNEI. V shed 8 bases, J shed 4 bases, and the junction held 9 bases outside the gene matches. The CDR3 is 15 amino acids. Here the CDR3 DNA reads TGTGCCAGCTTGGGACAGGGATGGGGAAATCAGCCCCAGCATTTT. Protein: CASLGQGWGNQPQHF.

This chain joins TRBV9 and TRBJ2-2; no reliable D call. Trimming removed 0 bases from V and 6 bases from J, with 6 bases in between. The CDR3 length is 13 residues. Germline V gene lookup returns CDR1 SGDLS and CDR2 YYNGEE. CDR3 in DNA: TGTGCCAGCAGCGTAGCAGTTCCCGGGGAGCTGTTTTTT. This gives the protein CASSVAVPGELFF.

The count of this clone is one. The chain joins TRBV25-1 to TRBJ2-1; D may be TRBD1 (6 bases). V was clipped by 6 bases and J by 5 bases, with 11 bases between them. The germline gives CDR1 MGHDK, CDR2 SYGVNS. This CDR3 region has 13 residues. CDR3: CASRRQGNNEQFF. The CDR3 DNA sequence: TGTGCCAGCAGACGTCAGGGGAACAATGAGCAGTTCTTC.

V gene TRBV28 combines with J gene TRBJ2-1, with a tentative D call TRBD2 (6 bases). Germline CDR1 and CDR2: MDHEN and SYDVKM. The CDR3 totals 14 residues. Trimming shortened V by 4 bases and J by 6 bases, and 13 bases separated the two germline ends. The DNA of the CDR3 is TGTGCCAGCAGTTCGGGGGACTTCACCAATGAGCAGTTCTTC. It encodes CASSSGDFTNEQFF.

The rearrangement joins TRBV9 to TRBJ2-1; 8 positions match TRBD2. The CDR3 length is 15 residues. In germline, CDR1 is SGDLS, CDR2 YYNGEE. J gave up 2 bases and V 4 bases, and 5 bases lay outside the gene matches. The CDR3 here is CASSPGAGAYNEQFF. Written as DNA, the CDR3 is TGTGCCAGCAGCCCAGGAGCGGGGGCCTACAATGAGCAGTTCTTC.

The V gene is TRBV28, the J gene TRBJ1-2; 7 bases map to TRBD1. The CDR3 length is 17 residues. The trim removed 4 bases at V and 0 bases at J, leaving 11 bases unmatched. CDR1 is MDHEN and CDR2 is SYDVKM in the germline V gene. Written as DNA, the CDR3 is TGTGCCAGCAGTTCCCAGGGGGAGCTTCCGGCTAACTATGGCTACACCTTC. It encodes CASSSQGELPANYGYTF.

V is TRBV6-1 and J is TRBJ1-4; perhaps TRBD1 as D (6 bases). This CDR3 region has 13 residues. Germline V gene data show CDR1 as MNHNS and CDR2 as SASEGT. V lost 6 bases to trimming and J lost 8 bases, with 13 bases between them. CDR3 amino acids: CASRVTGLEKLFF. As DNA, the CDR3 is TGTGCCAGCAGAGTAACAGGGTTGGAAAAACTGTTTTTT.

This chain joins TRBV30 and TRBJ2-1, with TRBD2 matching 12 bases. Per the germline V gene, CDR1 is GTSNPN and CDR2 is SVGIG (reference sequence). With 3 bases clipped from V and 2 bases from J, the junction kept 5 bases outside the gene matches. This CDR3 comprises 16 residues. The CDR3 protein is CAWSPTSGRPYNEQFF. CDR3 nucleotide sequence: TGTGCCTGGAGCCCCACTAGCGGGAGGCCCTACAATGAGCAGTTCTTC.

The chain is built from TRBV30 and TRBJ2-4, with 9 bases that match TRBD2. V lost 2 bases, J lost 3 bases, and 8 bases stayed unmatched. The CDR3 consists of 16 residues. Germline lookup yields CDR1 GTSNPN and CDR2 SVGIG (reference sequence). The CDR3 is CAWSRISGSSKNIQYF. The CDR3 bases are TGTGCCTGGAGTAGAATTAGCGGGAGTAGCAAAAACATTCAGTACTTC.

In DNA, the CDR3 is TGTGCCTGGAGTGTAGGGGCAGGGCCCTATGGCTACACCTTC. This sequence encodes CAWSVGAGPYGYTF. The V call is TRBV30, the J call TRBJ1-2; D is possibly TRBD1 (5 bases). Trimming left V 0 bases short and J 4 bases short, with 12 bases between. This CDR3 region has 14 residues. Germline V gene sequence: CDR1 GTSNPN, CDR2 SVGIG (reference sequence).

The chain has TRBV7-9 and TRBJ2-7, with a weak D call TRBD2 (6 bases). CDR1 and CDR2 from the germline V gene are SEHNR and FQNEAQ (reference sequence). Trimming pared 5 bases from V and 2 bases from J, leaving 7 bases between. The CDR3 spans 12 residues. This CDR3 reads CASSRGTYEQYF. The CDR3 nucleotides are TGTGCCAGCAGCCGGGGGACCTACGAGCAGTACTTC.

Worth noting for this clone: A junction end diverges from the germline sequence, so it may reflect a read error. The CDR3 here is CAGSQDPGPNEKLFF. DNA for the CDR3: TGTGCCGGCAGCCAAGATCCAGGCCCTAATGAAAAACTGTTTTTT. V gene TRBV4-2 combines with J gene TRBJ1-4, with D uncertain. The germline V gene encodes CDR1 LGHNA and CDR2 YNFKEQ. The CDR3 is made up of 15 amino acids.

The chain couples TRBV7-9 to TRBJ2-7; D might be TRBD2 (5 bases). V lost 0 bases, J lost 3 bases, and 9 bases lay in between. There are 14 residues in the CDR3. Germline lookup yields CDR1 SEHNR and CDR2 FQNEAQ (reference sequence). In nucleotides, the CDR3 is TGTGCCAGCAGCTTAGCCGCGGGCCACTACGAGCAGTACTTC. Translated, it gives CASSLAAGHYEQYF.

The chain couples TRBV30 to TRBJ2-7; TRBD1 agrees at 9 bases. Per the germline V gene, CDR1 is GTSNPN and CDR2 is SVGIG (reference sequence). This CDR3 has 18 amino acids. Trimming cost V 2 bases and J 3 bases; bases outside gene matches: 17. This CDR3 is CAWSPRPGTGWADYEQYF. The CDR3 DNA follows: TGTGCCTGGAGTCCACGTCCCGGGACAGGGTGGGCGGACTACGAGCAGTACTTC.

This chain links TRBV5-1 with TRBJ2-3; the D gene is possibly TRBD2 (5 bases). V was shortened by 5 bases and J by 2 bases, with 15 bases between the two germline ends. The CDR3 runs to 15 residues. Per germline, CDR1 SGHRS and CDR2 YFSETQ. For the CDR3, the DNA is TGCGCCAGCAGACTCAGCGGCGGAGCCACAGATACGCAGTATTTT. Its translation is CASRLSGGATDTQYF.

V gene TRBV11-2 combines with J gene TRBJ2-7, with 10 bases lining up with TRBD2. With 6 bases clipped from V and 3 bases from J, the junction kept 8 bases outside the gene matches. The length of the CDR3 is 15 residues. Germline V gene sequence: CDR1 SGHAT, CDR2 FQNNGV. The CDR3 is CASRSQGLANYEQYF. The CDR3 bases are TGTGCCAGCAGATCCCAGGGACTAGCGAACTACGAGCAGTACTTC.

This chain uses TRBV11-2 with TRBJ2-6; 11 nucleotides align to TRBD2. Germline V gene lookup returns CDR1 SGHAT and CDR2 FQNNGV. J lost 1 base, V lost 0 bases, and 8 bases had no gene match. This CDR3 is built from 20 residues. The CDR3 protein is CASSLESTSGRVSGANVLTF. The CDR3 region has the DNA TGTGCCAGCAGCTTAGAGTCAACTAGCGGGAGAGTTTCTGGGGCCAACGTCCTGACTTTC.

The J gene is TRBJ1-1, the V gene TRBV19, with 7 positions matching TRBD1. V dropped 5 bases and J dropped 1; count of bases not matched to a gene: 10. The germline V gene has CDR1 LNHDA and CDR2 SQIVND (reference sequence). There are 16 residues in the CDR3. CDR3 sequence: CASSVRDRFRNTEAFF. CDR3 in DNA: TGTGCCAGTAGTGTTCGGGACAGATTTCGGAACACTGAAGCTTTCTTT. Full variable domain (missing parts from reference TRBV19 and TRBJ1-1): DGGITQSPKYLFRKEGQNVTLSCEQNLNHDAMYWYRQDPGQGLRLIYYSQIVNDFQKGDIAEGYSVSREKKESFPLTVTSAQKNPTAFYLCASSVRDRFRNTEAFFGQGTRLTVV.

The chain is built from TRBV11-2 and TRBJ2-7, with D perhaps matching TRBD2 (7 bases). The V and J ends lost 5 bases and 3 bases respectively, with 20 bases between them. Germline V lookup: CDR1 SGHAT, CDR2 FQNNGV. CDR3 length equals 16 residues. The CDR3 spells CASSLPGGPPLYEQYF. The DNA of the CDR3 is TGTGCCAGCAGCCTCCCCGGGGGGCCCCCCCTCTACGAGCAGTACTTC.

V gene TRBV7-2 combines with J gene TRBJ2-5; tentative D call: TRBD2 (6 bases). Trimming stripped 1 base from V and 2 bases from J, with 17 bases between. Germline values: CDR1 SGHTA, CDR2 FQGNSA. The CDR3 totals 17 residues. CDR3 region: CASSLVGSGAGQETQYF. CDR3 DNA: TGTGCCAGCAGCTTAGTAGGGTCGGGAGCGGGTCAAGAGACCCAGTACTTC.

The V gene is TRBV19, the J gene TRBJ2-7; a weak D match, TRBD2 (6 bases). V shed 4 bases and J shed 0 bases, with 10 bases lying between them. Per germline, CDR1 LNHDA and CDR2 SQIVND (reference sequence). The CDR3 has 14 residues. CDR3 region: CASSTDGGSYEQYF. In DNA form, the CDR3 reads TGTGCCAGTAGTACCGACGGGGGCTCCTACGAGCAGTACTTC.

This rearrangement joins TRBV28 to TRBJ2-7; maybe TRBD1 (5 bases). The V end lost 5 bases, the J end lost 1 base, and 21 bases lay between the germline ends. The germline gives CDR1 MDHEN, CDR2 SYDVKM. The CDR3 consists of 17 residues. CDR3 nucleotide sequence: TGTGCCAGCAGTAGATCCGGATTTAACACAGGTTCCTACGAGCAGTACTTC. It codes for CASSRSGFNTGSYEQYF.

The chain carries TRBV27 and TRBJ2-3; 8 positions agree with TRBD1. Germline V lookup: CDR1 MNHEY, CDR2 SMNVEV (reference sequence). There are 14 residues in the CDR3. V was clipped by 4 bases and J by 5 bases; unmatched bases: 5. The CDR3 region is CASSSQGAEDTQYF. The DNA for the CDR3 is TGTGCCAGCAGTTCCCAGGGGGCGGAAGATACGCAGTATTTT.

The chain recombines TRBV28 with TRBJ1-5; TRBD1 matches 8 bases. CDR1 is MDHEN and CDR2 is SYDVKM in the germline V gene. J lost 1 base, V lost 10 bases, and 9 bases had no gene match. The CDR3 extends over 15 amino acids. The DNA for the CDR3 is TGTGCCACCTCCACAGGGGACAGGAGCAATCAGCCCCAGCATTTT. It yields the protein CATSTGDRSNQPQHF. Filled out from reference TRBV28 and TRBJ1-5, the complete variable domain reads DVKVTQSSRYLVKRTGEKVFLECVQDMDHENMFWYRQDPGLGLRLIYFSYDVKMKEKGDIPEGYSVSREKKERFSLILESASTNQTSMYLCATSTGDRSNQPQHFGDGTRLSIL.